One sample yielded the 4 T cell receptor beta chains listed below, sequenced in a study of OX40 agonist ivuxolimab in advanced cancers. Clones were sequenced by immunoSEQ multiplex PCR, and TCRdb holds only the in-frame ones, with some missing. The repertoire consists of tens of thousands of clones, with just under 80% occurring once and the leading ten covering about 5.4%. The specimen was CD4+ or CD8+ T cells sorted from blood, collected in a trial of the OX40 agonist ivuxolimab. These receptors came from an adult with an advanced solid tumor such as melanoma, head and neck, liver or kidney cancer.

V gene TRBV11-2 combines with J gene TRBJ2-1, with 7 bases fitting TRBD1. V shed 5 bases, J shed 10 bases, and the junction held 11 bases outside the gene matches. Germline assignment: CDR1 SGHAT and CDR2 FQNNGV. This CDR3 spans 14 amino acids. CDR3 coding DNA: TGTGCCAGCAGCGCCCGGACAGGTTGGGGCGAGCAGTTCTTC. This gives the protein CASSARTGWGEQFF.

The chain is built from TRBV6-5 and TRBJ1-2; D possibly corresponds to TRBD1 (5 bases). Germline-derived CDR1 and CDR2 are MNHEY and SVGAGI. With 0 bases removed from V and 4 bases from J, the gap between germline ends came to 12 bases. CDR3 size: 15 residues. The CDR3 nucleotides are TGTGCCAGCAGTTACTCGAGGGGAGGGGCCTATGGCTACACCTTC. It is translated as CASSYSRGGAYGYTF.

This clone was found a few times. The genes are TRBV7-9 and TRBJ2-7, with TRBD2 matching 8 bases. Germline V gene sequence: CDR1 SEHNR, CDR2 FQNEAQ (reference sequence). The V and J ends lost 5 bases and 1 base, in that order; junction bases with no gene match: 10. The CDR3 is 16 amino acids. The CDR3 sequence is CASSGPGAGGSYEQYF. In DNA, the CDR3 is TGTGCCAGCAGCGGACCCGGGGCGGGAGGTTCCTACGAGCAGTACTTC.

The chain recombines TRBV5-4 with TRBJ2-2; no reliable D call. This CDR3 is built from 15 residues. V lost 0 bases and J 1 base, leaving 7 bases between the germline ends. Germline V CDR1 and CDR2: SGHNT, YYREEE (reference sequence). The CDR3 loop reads CASSLGFGNTGELFF. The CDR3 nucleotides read TGTGCCAGCAGCTTGGGATTTGGGAACACCGGGGAGCTGTTTTTT. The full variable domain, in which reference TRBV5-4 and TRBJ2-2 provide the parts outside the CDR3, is ETGVTQSPTHLIKTRGQQVTLRCSSQSGHNTVSWYQQALGQGPQFIFQYYREEENGRGNFPPRFSGLQFPNYSSELNVNALELDDSALYLCASSLGFGNTGELFFGEGSRLTVL.